This T cell receptor (beta chain) was identified during a study of blood T cell dynamics during melanoma immunotherapy. Regarding this clone: Its specificity is not known.

Trimming left V 7 bases short and J 3 bases short, with 19 bases between. This CDR3 spans 16 amino acids. CDR1 and CDR2 (germline): MNHEY, SMNVEV (reference sequence). Time point meaning: pre-treatment baseline. Measured with immunoSEQ multiplex PCR; TCRdb has only the in-frame clones, and not every one. This sample yields roughly 6,900 clones, of which around 80% are seen a single time; roughly 29% belongs to the top ten. The study, taken as a whole, reports: Clones driving repertoire changes may be melanoma-specific or general immune activation.

The chain couples TRBV27 to TRBJ2-1; D perhaps matches TRBD2 (7 bases). This specimen was blood, taken from a patient treated with checkpoint blockade. The sequence was obtained from a human donor with melanoma. The CDR3 bases are TGTGCCAGCATCCGGAAGGGGGGGCAGATCTACAATGAGCAGTTCTTC. It translates to CASIRKGGQIYNEQFF.